This record looks at one T cell receptor beta chain sequence and its context. The target of this receptor is not known. No base quality information exists; no much larger clone differs at one position. The junction shows trimming of 7 bases on V and 6 bases on J, and the gene matches do not reach 13 bases of it. Reading the germline V gene (reference sequence) gives CDR1 LNHDA and CDR2 SQIVND. The CDR3 spans 17 residues, from the cysteine through the phenylalanine. Of all the DNA, just the CDR3 is kept, 51 bases in frame from base 1. The record originates from a study of blood T cell repertoires in COVID-19 (dated by TCRdb to the early 2020s). About the study as a whole: Samples covering the acute and convalescent phases of COVID-19 were provided by collaborators in the United States, Italy and Spain. The prospective study material was composed of cDNA or gDNA derived from T cells, B-cell-depleted T cells, or PBMCs. Deeply sampled blood TCRbeta repertoires from subjects exposed to, actively infected with, or recovered from COVID-19 were included in the dataset. The repertoires were released in a freely available public database intended as a resource for research on the immune response to SARS-CoV-2. Samples were obtained from the ongoing ImmuneRACE study (first 160 participants) and from over 1,000 subjects provided by 6 global collaborators. A de-identified subject ID, COVID-19 status, age in years and sex were almost always included in the sample metadata. HLA class I and class II types, where available, came from metadata supplied by the sample provider rather than from assay-based typing.

TCRbeta CDR3 regions were amplified from genomic DNA by means of the immunoSEQ Assay, a bias-controlled multiplex PCR. The original pipeline was this. Within the assay, amplification of reference gene primers was used to estimate how many nucleated cells each sample contained. Sequence reads were collapsed and filtered to measure the absolute abundance of every unique TCRbeta CDR3 rearrangement. For each sample, productive Simpson clonality was calculated as the square root of Simpson's diversity index over productive rearrangements. TCRdb provides this immuneACCESS table in a form limited to in-frame rearrangements. Some clones are lacking; in checked studies, under half of them reflect an unresolved V gene, and why the rest are absent is not known. From that table come the V and J calls and clone size; the DNA was used to work out D and trimming. The sample profile shows some 510,000 clones; over 75% of them were found once. The ten top clones hold 1.8% of the sample.

Participants in the prospective study were enrolled through a virtual design, were aged roughly 18 to 100 years, and lived in roughly 24 United States geographic areas. To assign participants to cohorts, the prospective study relied on clinical history that participants themselves reported in a screening survey and a study questionnaire. ImmuneRACE Cohort 3 recovered participants were defined by two consecutive negative NP/OP PCR tests, healthcare professional clearance, or symptom resolution. Each participant in the prospective study had whole blood, serum and a nasopharyngeal or oropharyngeal swab collected by mobile phlebotomists. Over a roughly 2-month period, participants in the prospective study had the option of providing additional blood draws and questionnaires. Before DNA extraction, prospective study blood samples were shipped either frozen or at room temperature. The research as a whole found: The amount of clinical and demographic metadata varied by source and participant and was provided uncurated.

The TCR sequence derives from a woman aged 40 to 49 who had recovered from COVID-19. The sample taken for sequencing was PBMCs or T cells enriched from blood (not recorded which). This sequence uses TRBV19 and TRBJ2-2; 11 bases in the middle match TRBD1. The CDR3 region: CASNSGTGGIGAGELFF. The nucleotide sequence reads as follows: TGTGCCAGTAACTCCGGGACAGGGGGAATTGGTGCCGGGGAGCTGTTTTTT.